Listed below are T cell receptor beta chains from one sample, sequenced in a study of T-cell memory formation after mild COVID-19. Each CDR3 protein gets one entry after TCRdb re-called the 5' RACE reads with MiXCR. The table shows roughly 250,000 distinct CDR3 sequences, with around 15% occurring only once. The sequencing input was PBMCs or a T cell subset sorted from them (not recorded which). The receptor set was obtained from a man aged 18 to 29 who had mild COVID-19 (a few samples of this study predate the infection). Cell type and time point are not known. CDR3s include the opening cysteine and the closing phenylalanine or tryptophan. Fields, in order: V gene, D gene, CDR3 length, J gene, clone size, CDR3 DNA, CDR3 protein. D genes are given only for firm matches. Clone size is stated in some rows and not others, as once, few, many or a class when expanded.

TRBV2	.	15	TRBJ2-1	few	TGTGCCAGCAGTGAAAGGGTTGTCAGGAACAATGAGCAGTTCTTC	CASSERVVRNNEQFF
TRBV29-1	.	12	TRBJ2-5	.	TGCAGCGTCCCAGGGGAGCTAGAGACCCAGTACTTC	CSVPGELETQYF
TRBV19	.	16	TRBJ1-3	.	TGTGCCAGTAGTATAGGCGGGGACAACTCTGGAAACACCATATATTTT	CASSIGGDNSGNTIYF
TRBV11-2	.	16	TRBJ2-2	few	TGTGCCAGCAGCTTAGTAGGACGGACCGACACCGGGGAGCTGTTTTTT	CASSLVGRTDTGELFF
TRBV4-2	TRBD2	18	TRBJ2-1	many	TGTGCCAGCAGCCGCACGTTACAAGCGGGGGGGGGATACAATGAGCAGTTCTTC	CASSRTLQAGGGYNEQFF
TRBV7-2	TRBD2	15	TRBJ2-3	.	TGTGCCAGCAGCTTAGGACTAGCGGGGGGAGATACGCAGTATTTT	CASSLGLAGGDTQYF
TRBV2	TRBD2	18	TRBJ2-3	.	TGTGCCAGCAGTCTACGAAACCGAGGACTAGATAGCACAGATACGCAGTATTTT	CASSLRNRGLDSTDTQYF
TRBV20-1	TRBD1	13	TRBJ1-1	.	TGCAGTGCCGGACAGGGGATGGGCACTGAAGCTTTCTTT	CSAGQGMGTEAFF
TRBV7-2	.	14	TRBJ2-3	.	TGTGCCAGCACCCCAGGGGGGCGCCCAGATACGCAGTATTTT	CASTPGGRPDTQYF
TRBV12-3/TRBV12-4	.	15	TRBJ2-3	.	TGTGCCAGCAGTTCCGCCATAGCGGCTAGGGATACGCAGTATTTT	CASSSAIAARDTQYF
TRBV7-2	.	13	TRBJ1-4	.	TGTGCCAGCAGCCCGGTCCATGGGGAAAAACTGTTTTTT	CASSPVHGEKLFF
TRBV15	TRBD2	17	TRBJ2-1	many	TGTGCCACCAGCGGCCTGGGCGGGGGGTCCAAGGACAATGAGCAGTTCTTC	CATSGLGGGSKDNEQFF
TRBV5-5	.	13	TRBJ1-5	many	TGTGCCAGCAGCTTGGGACCCCATCAGCCCCAGCATTTT	CASSLGPHQPQHF
TRBV5-1	.	13	TRBJ1-6	.	TGCGCCAGCAGGATCATGGGGAATTCACCCCTCCACTTT	CASRIMGNSPLHF
TRBV5-1	TRBD1	14	TRBJ2-3	few	TGCGCCAGCAATCGACAGGGAAGGACAGATACGCAGTATTTT	CASNRQGRTDTQYF
TRBV5-1	TRBD2	14	TRBJ2-5	few	TGCGCCAGCAGGACTAGCGGGGAGAGGGAGACCCAGTACTTC	CASRTSGERETQYF
TRBV12-3/TRBV12-4	.	14	TRBJ1-3	few	TGTGCCAGCGGCCCCGGGTACTCTGGAAACACCATATATTTT	CASGPGYSGNTIYF
TRBV6-2/TRBV6-3	.	11	TRBJ1-1	few	TGTGCCAGCAGTTCTCCCACTGAAGCTTTCTTT	CASSSPTEAFF
TRBV7-2	.	16	TRBJ1-1	.	TGTGCCAGCAGCTTAGTGGGGGGTCAGGGGAACACTGAAGCTTTCTTT	CASSLVGGQGNTEAFF
TRBV27	.	15	TRBJ2-2	.	TGTGCCAGCAGTTTCCTGGGACCGGACACCGGGGAGCTGTTTTTT	CASSFLGPDTGELFF
TRBV6-5	.	15	TRBJ1-4	.	TGTGCCAGCAGTTACTCGCGGGAACGAACTGAAAAACTGTTTTTT	CASSYSRERTEKLFF
TRBV7-9	TRBD2	17	TRBJ2-3	.	TGTGCCAGCAGCTTACCGTTGGGACTAGTTGGTACAGATACGCAGTATTTT	CASSLPLGLVGTDTQYF
TRBV30	.	13	TRBJ2-3	.	TGTGCCTGGAGTAAGCGGTCCACAGATACGCAGTATTTT	CAWSKRSTDTQYF
TRBV20-1	.	12	TRBJ1-1	.	TGCAGTGCCGTGGGGGGATGGACTGAAGCTTTCTTT	CSAVGGWTEAFF
TRBV18	TRBD1	14	TRBJ1-2	few	TGTGCCAGCTCGCCCATGGACAGGGGGGAAGGCTACACCTTC	CASSPMDRGEGYTF
TRBV7-2	.	14	TRBJ1-1	.	TGTGCCAGCAGCTTAGCGGCCAGCTACACTGAAGCTTTCTTT	CASSLAASYTEAFF
TRBV7-7	.	15	TRBJ2-5	many	TGTGCTAGCAGCTTAAACTTAGCGTCCCAAGAGACCCAGTACTTC	CASSLNLASQETQYF
TRBV20-1	TRBD1	15	TRBJ2-5	.	TGCAGTGCTAGAGGTGACAGGGGAGGTTTAGAGACCCAGTACTTC	CSARGDRGGLETQYF
TRBV7-2	.	16	TRBJ2-1	few	TGTGCCAGCAGCTCTCGCGTAGCGGATTCCTACAATGAGCAGTTCTTC	CASSSRVADSYNEQFF
TRBV27	TRBD1	17	TRBJ1-1	.	TGTGCCAGCAGTTCGGGACAGGGAGGGTGGAGGAACACTGAAGCTTTCTTT	CASSSGQGGWRNTEAFF
TRBV7-9	TRBD1	15	TRBJ2-1	many	TGTGCCAGCAGCTCTTTCCGGGACAGGGCCGATGAGCAGTTCTTC	CASSSFRDRADEQFF
TRBV3-1	TRBD1	12	TRBJ1-1	.	TGTGCCAGCAGGACAGGGGACACTGAAGCTTTCTTT	CASRTGDTEAFF
TRBV24-1	.	14	TRBJ2-1	many	TGTGCCACCAGTGATACCAGGTCGGGCAATGAGCAGTTCTTC	CATSDTRSGNEQFF
TRBV5-1	.	14	TRBJ2-1	few	TGCGCCAGCAGCTTGGCAGATTCTTACAATGAGCAGTTCTTC	CASSLADSYNEQFF
TRBV4-3	TRBD2	14	TRBJ2-3	few	TGCGCCAGCAGCCAGGCGGGGGACACAGATACGCAGTATTTT	CASSQAGDTDTQYF
TRBV9	TRBD1	14	TRBJ2-7	many	TGTGCCAGCAGCCTTCGGGACAGTTCCTACGAGCAGTACTTC	CASSLRDSSYEQYF
TRBV11-2	TRBD1	15	TRBJ2-1	many	TGTGCCAGCAGCTTAGATCGGACAGGTTACAATGAGCAGTTCTTC	CASSLDRTGYNEQFF
TRBV11-2	.	14	TRBJ2-7	.	TGTGCCAGCAGCCCTGGGGGTTCGCGCTACGAGCAGTACTTC	CASSPGGSRYEQYF
TRBV20-1	.	12	TRBJ2-7	.	TGCAGTGCTAGAGGTCTCTCCTACGAGCAGTACTTC	CSARGLSYEQYF
TRBV4-2	TRBD1	16	TRBJ2-7	many	TGTGCCAGCAGCCAAAGGACAGGGGCTGTCACCTACGAGCAGTACTTC	CASSQRTGAVTYEQYF
TRBV6-2/TRBV6-3	TRBD2	16	TRBJ2-1	.	TGTGCCAGCGGAACCTTAGCGGGGGGGCCTTCTTGGGAGCAGTTCTTC	CASGTLAGGPSWEQFF
TRBV6-5	.	14	TRBJ1-2	few	TGTGCCAGCAGTTACCTTGACAGCTACTATGGCTACACCTTC	CASSYLDSYYGYTF
TRBV20-1	.	12	TRBJ1-1	.	TGCAGTGCTAGGGGATTGAACACTGAAGCTTTCTTT	CSARGLNTEAFF